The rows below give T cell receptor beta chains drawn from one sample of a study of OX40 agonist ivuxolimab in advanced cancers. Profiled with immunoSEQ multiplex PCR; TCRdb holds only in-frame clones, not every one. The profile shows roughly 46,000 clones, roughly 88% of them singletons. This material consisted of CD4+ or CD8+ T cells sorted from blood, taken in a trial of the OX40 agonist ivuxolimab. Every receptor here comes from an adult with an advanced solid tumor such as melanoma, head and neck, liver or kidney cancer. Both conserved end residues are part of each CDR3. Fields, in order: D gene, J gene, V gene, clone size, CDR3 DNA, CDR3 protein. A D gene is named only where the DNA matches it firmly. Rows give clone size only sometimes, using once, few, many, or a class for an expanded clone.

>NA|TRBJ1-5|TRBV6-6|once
TGTGCCAGCTACGCTCTGGGGACCAGCAATCAGCCCCAGCATTTT
CASYALGTSNQPQHF
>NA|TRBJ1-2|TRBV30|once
TGTGCCGGAGCCTCGTTGGGGAACTATGGCTACACCTTC
CAGASLGNYGYTF
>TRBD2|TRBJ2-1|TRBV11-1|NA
TGTGCCAGCAGCTTTTTTTCTTCCGGCGGGAGGGGCAATGAGCAGTTCTTC
CASSFFSSGGRGNEQFF
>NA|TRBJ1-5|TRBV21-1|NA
TGTGCCTATCAGGGGACAGGGGAAGTTAGCAATCAGCCCCAGCATTTT
CAYQGTGEVSNQPQHF
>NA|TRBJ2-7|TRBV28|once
TGTGCCAGCAGTTTAGATCAAACCTACGAGCAGTACTTC
CASSLDQTYEQYF
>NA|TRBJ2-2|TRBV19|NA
TGTGCCAGTAGTATTGTTTGGGGCGGGGAGCTGTTTTTT
CASSIVWGGELFF
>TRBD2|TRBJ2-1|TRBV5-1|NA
TGCGCCAGCAGTTCTAGCGGGAGACCCTCCTACAATGAGCAGTTCTTC
CASSSSGRPSYNEQFF
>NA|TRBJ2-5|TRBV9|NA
TGTGCCAGCAGCGTGGGATCGACTTGGCAAGAGACCCAGTACTTC
CASSVGSTWQETQYF
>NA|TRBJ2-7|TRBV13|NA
TGTGCCAGCAGCTTAGGGCGACGGGCCTACGAGCAGTACTTC
CASSLGRRAYEQYF
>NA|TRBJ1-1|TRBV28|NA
TGTGCCAGCAGCCGACGCACTGAAGCTTTCTTT
CASSRRTEAFF
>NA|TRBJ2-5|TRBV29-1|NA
TGCAGCGTTGAGGCCAACCAAGAGACCCAGTACTTC
CSVEANQETQYF
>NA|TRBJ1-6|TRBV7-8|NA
TGTGCCAGCAGCTTACGTGTGGATTCACCCCTCCACTTT
CASSLRVDSPLHF
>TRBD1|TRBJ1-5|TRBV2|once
TGTGCCAGCACTGGACAGGGCAATCAGCCCCAGCATTTT
CASTGQGNQPQHF
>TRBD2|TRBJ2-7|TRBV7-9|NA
TGTGCCAGCAGCTTTGAGGGACTAGGAGGATACGAGCAGTACTTC
CASSFEGLGGYEQYF
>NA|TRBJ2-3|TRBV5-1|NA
TGCGCCAGCAGCCCGGAGGGGTTTACAGATACGCAGTATTTT
CASSPEGFTDTQYF
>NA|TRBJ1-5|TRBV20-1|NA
TGCAGTGCTTCAGGATGGGGGCCCCAGCATTTT
CSASGWGPQHF
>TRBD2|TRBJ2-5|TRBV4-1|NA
TGCGCCAGCAGCCAAGATAGGGGGGCTAGCGGGGACCAAGAGACCCAGTACTTC
CASSQDRGASGDQETQYF
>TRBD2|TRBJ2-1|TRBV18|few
TGTGCCAGCTCACCACCTGCGGGAGGGTACAATGAGCAGTTCTTC
CASSPPAGGYNEQFF
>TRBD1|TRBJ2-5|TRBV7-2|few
TGTGCCAGCAGCTTAGGGTCAGGGGGAGAGACCCAGTACTTC
CASSLGSGGETQYF
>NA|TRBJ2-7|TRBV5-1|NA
TGCGCCAGCAGCTTGGCCTACGAGCAGTACTTC
CASSLAYEQYF
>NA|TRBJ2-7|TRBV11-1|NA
TGTGCCAGCAGGGCCGGGACAAGCTACGAGCAGTACTTC
CASRAGTSYEQYF
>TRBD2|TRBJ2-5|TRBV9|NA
TGTGCCAGCAGCCTCGGGACTATCCAAGAGACCCAGTACTTC
CASSLGTIQETQYF
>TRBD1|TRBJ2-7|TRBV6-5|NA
TGTGCCAGCAGTCGTAACAGGGGGAAGGGCTACGAGCAGTACTTC
CASSRNRGKGYEQYF
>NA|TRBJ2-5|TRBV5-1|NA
TGCGCCAGCAGCTGGGGGCCCGGCGACCAGGAGACCCAGTACTTC
CASSWGPGDQETQYF
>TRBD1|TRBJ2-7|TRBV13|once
TGTGCCAGCAGCAACACCCGGGACAGTACGTGGGAGCAGTACTTC
CASSNTRDSTWEQYF
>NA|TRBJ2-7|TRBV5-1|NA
TGCGCCAGCAGCCGCGGGGACACAAACTCCTACGAGCAGTACTTC
CASSRGDTNSYEQYF
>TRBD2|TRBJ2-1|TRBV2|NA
TGTGCCGACCAGAGGACTAGCGGGGACAATGAGCAGTTCTTC
CADQRTSGDNEQFF
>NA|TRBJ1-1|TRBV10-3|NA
TGTGCCATCAGTGAGACCGATTTTAACACTGAAGCTTTCTTT
CAISETDFNTEAFF
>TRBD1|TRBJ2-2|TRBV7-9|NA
TGTGCCAGCACCGGGACAGGGGGCCCCGGGGAGCTGTTTTTT
CASTGTGGPGELFF
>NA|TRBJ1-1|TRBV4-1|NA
TGCGCCAGCAGCCAAGTTCGGGGCGGCGCGAACACTGAAGCTTTCTTT
CASSQVRGGANTEAFF
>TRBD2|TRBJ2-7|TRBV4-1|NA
TGCGCCAGCAGCTCTCGACTAGCGGGAGTCTTGTACGAGCAGTACTTC
CASSSRLAGVLYEQYF
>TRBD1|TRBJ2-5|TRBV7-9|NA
TGTGCCAGCAGCTCTAACCGGGACAGTTTTAAAGAGACCCAGTACTTC
CASSSNRDSFKETQYF
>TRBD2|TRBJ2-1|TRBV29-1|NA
TGCAGCGCCCGGACTAGCGGGAGCTACAATGAGCAGTTCTTC
CSARTSGSYNEQFF
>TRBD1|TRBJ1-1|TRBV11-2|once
TGTGCCAGCAGCTCCGGGACAGGTCGGGCTTTCTTT
CASSSGTGRAFF
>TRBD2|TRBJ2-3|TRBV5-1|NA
TGCGCCAGCAGCTTGCCGCGGGAGGGGACAGATACGCAGTATTTT
CASSLPREGTDTQYF
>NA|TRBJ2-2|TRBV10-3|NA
TGTGCCAGTAGTAACACCGGGGAGCTGTTTTTT
CASSNTGELFF
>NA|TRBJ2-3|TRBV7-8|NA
TGTGCCAGCAGCTCCAGGGGCCCAGATACGCAGTATTTT
CASSSRGPDTQYF
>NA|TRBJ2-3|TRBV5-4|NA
TGTGCCAGCAGCTCAGGAGGGCTCGGTACAGATACGCAGTATTTT
CASSSGGLGTDTQYF